The source of this TCR beta chain is a study of T cell changes during pregnancy in multiple sclerosis. Profiling relied on immunoSEQ multiplex PCR, and the TCRdb table lists in-frame clones only, not all of them. Counted here are approximately 60,000 clones, roughly 93% occurring once; the ten biggest clones make up approximately 1.2%. Germline CDR1 and CDR2: SGHTA and FQGNSA. V was trimmed by 2 bases and J by 10 bases, leaving 15 bases between them. This CDR3 is 15 amino acids long. The sequence was obtained from a female donor with multiple sclerosis, enrolled in a pregnancy study. The rearrangement links TRBV7-2 to TRBJ1-6, with a tentative D call TRBD1 (5 bases). The material was peripheral blood, obtained in the second trimester of pregnancy. CDR3 in amino acids: CASSLRRGVWSPLHF. The CDR3 nucleotides are TGTGCCAGCAGCTTACGTCGGGGGGTTTGGTCACCCCTCCACTTT.